This TCR beta chain is drawn from a study of persistence of HIV-infected CD4 T cells. As for the study in general: Up to roughly 180 mL blood was drawn at multiple time points; two donors had single-time leukapheresis. Study-level findings and limits: TCR oligoclonality correlated with proviral oligoclonality in the same sorted populations.

Stimulation used approximately 9.5 ug/mL lysate from CMV-infected fibroblasts. CD40L/CD69 double-negative CD45RO-high memory CD4+ T cells were collected. As concerns this clone: Its specificity is unknown.

Sequencing used immunoSEQ version 4 in survey mode. Repertoires were generated with immunoSEQ multiplex PCR, while TCRdb's copy carries only in-frame clones and drops some. The table shows 37,000 or so clones, with approximately 80% occurring only once. Germline V lookup: CDR1 LGHDT, CDR2 YNNKEL (reference sequence). The CDR3 is 16 amino acids. With 4 bases removed from V and 2 bases from J, the gap between germline ends came to 17 bases. The receptor was isolated from an adult man with HIV who was CMV-seropositive. The sequenced sample was CD4+ T cells sorted from PBMCs after approximately 19-hour stimulation, obtained from a patient who received antiretroviral therapy. The chain combines TRBV3-1 (or the pseudogene TRBV3-2) with TRBJ1-1, with D uncertain. CDR3 amino acids: CASSPSVGQSNTEAFF. CDR3 sequence (DNA): TGTGCCAGCAGCCCCTCCGTAGGGCAGAGCAACACTGAAGCTTTCTTT.